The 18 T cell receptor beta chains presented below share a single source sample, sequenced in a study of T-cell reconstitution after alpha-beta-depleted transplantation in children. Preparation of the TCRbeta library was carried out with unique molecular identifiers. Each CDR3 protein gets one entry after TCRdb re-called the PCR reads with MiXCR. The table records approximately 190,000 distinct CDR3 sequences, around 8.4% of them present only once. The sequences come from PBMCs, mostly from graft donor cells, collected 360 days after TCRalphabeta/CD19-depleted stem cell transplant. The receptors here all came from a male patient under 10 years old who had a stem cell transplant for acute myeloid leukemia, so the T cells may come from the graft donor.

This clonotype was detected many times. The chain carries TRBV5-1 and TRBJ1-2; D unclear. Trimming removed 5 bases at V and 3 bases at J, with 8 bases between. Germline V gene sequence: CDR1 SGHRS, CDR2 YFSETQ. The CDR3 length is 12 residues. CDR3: CASRSGDYGYTF. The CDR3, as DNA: TGCGCCAGCAGGTCCGGGGACTATGGCTACACCTTC.

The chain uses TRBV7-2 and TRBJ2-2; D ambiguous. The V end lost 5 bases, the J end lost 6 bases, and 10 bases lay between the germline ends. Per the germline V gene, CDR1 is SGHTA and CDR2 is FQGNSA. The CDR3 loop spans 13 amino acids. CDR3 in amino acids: CASSTRTSGELFF. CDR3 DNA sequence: TGTGCCAGCAGCACCCGTACGTCCGGGGAGCTGTTTTTT.

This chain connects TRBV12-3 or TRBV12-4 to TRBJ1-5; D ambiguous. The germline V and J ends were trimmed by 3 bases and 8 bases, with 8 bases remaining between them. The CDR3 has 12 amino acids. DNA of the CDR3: TGTGCCAGCAGTTTTAGTACCGAGCCCCAGCATTTT. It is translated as CASSFSTEPQHF.

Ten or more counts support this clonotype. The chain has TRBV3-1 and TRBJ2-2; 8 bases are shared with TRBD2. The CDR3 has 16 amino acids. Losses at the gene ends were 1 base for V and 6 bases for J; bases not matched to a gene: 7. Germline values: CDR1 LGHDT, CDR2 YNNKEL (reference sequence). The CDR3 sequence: CASSQALSGRPGELFF. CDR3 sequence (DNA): TGTGCCAGCAGCCAAGCTCTGAGCGGGAGACCCGGGGAGCTGTTTTTT.

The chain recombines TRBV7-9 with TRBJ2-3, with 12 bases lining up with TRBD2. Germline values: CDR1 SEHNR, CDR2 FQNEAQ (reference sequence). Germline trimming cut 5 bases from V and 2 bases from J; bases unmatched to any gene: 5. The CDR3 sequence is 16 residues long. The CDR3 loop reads CASSGRLAGDTDTQYF. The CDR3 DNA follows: TGTGCCAGCAGCGGACGACTAGCGGGAGACACAGATACGCAGTATTTT. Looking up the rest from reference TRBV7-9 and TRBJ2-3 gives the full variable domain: DTGVSQNPRHKITKRGQNVTFRCDPISEHNRLYWYRQTLGQGPEFLTYFQNEAQLEKSRLLSDRFSAERPKGSFSTLEIQRTEQGDSAMYLCASSGRLAGDTDTQYFGPGTRLTVL.

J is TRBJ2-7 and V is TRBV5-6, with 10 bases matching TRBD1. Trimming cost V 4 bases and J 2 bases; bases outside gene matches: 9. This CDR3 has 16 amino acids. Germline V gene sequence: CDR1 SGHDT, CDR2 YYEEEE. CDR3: CASSHDRGLRAYEQYF. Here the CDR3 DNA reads TGTGCCAGCAGCCACGACAGGGGGCTAAGAGCCTACGAGCAGTACTTC.

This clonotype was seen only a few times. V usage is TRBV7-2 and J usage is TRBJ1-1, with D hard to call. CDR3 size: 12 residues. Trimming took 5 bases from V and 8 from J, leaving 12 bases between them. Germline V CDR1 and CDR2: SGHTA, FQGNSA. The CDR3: CASSTAAEEAFF. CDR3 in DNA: TGTGCCAGCAGCACGGCTGCTGAAGAAGCTTTCTTT.

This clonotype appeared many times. The chain's CDR3 is CAISELNTGELFF. Written as DNA, the CDR3 is TGTGCCATCAGTGAGTTAAACACCGGGGAGCTGTTTTTT. The rearrangement joins TRBV10-3 to TRBJ2-2; D gene uncertain. V was cut by 1 base and J by 2 bases, with 2 bases left in between. The CDR3 runs 13 residues. Germline values: CDR1 ENHRY, CDR2 SYGVKD.

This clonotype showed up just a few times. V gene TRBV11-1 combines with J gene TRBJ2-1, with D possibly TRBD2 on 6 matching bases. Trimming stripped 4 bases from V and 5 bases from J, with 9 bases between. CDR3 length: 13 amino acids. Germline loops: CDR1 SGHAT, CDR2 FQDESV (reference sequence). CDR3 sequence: CASSSSDNNEQFF. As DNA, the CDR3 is TGTGCCAGCAGCTCTAGCGATAACAATGAGCAGTTCTTC.

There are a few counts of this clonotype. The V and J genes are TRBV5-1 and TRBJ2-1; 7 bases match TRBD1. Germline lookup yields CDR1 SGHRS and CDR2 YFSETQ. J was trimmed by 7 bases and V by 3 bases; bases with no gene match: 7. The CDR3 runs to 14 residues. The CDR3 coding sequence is TGCGCCAGCAGCTACGGACAGGCCCTAAATGAGCAGTTCTTC. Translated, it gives CASSYGQALNEQFF.

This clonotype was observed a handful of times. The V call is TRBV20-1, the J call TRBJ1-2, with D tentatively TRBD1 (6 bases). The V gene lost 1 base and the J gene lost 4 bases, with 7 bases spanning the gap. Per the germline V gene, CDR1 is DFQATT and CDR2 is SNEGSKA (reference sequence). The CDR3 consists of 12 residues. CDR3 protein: CSARGTVYGYTF. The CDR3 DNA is TGCAGTGCTAGAGGGACAGTCTATGGCTACACCTTC.

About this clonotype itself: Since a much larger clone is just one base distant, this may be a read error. CDR3 DNA sequence: TGTGCCAGCAGCCCAGACAGGGGGCGAGGAGGGACCCAGTACTTC. Encoded protein: CASSPDRGRGGTQYF. The gene calls are TRBV14 and TRBJ2-5, with 10 bases matching TRBD1. From germline, CDR1 is SGHDN and CDR2 FVKESK. V gave up 4 bases and J gave up 7 bases; unmatched junction bases: 9. The CDR3 consists of 15 residues.

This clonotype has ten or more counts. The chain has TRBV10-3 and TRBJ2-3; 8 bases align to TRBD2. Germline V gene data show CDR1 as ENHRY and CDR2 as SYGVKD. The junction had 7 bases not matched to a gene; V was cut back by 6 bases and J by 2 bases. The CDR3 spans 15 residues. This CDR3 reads CAISHSGDYTDTQYF. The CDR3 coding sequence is TGTGCCATCAGCCATAGCGGGGATTACACAGATACGCAGTATTTT.

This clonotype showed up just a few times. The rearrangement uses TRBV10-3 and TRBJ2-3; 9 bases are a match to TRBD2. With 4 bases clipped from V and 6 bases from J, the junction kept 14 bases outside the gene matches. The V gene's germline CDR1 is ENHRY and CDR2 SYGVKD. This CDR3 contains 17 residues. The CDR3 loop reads CAISGGLAGTSMDTQYF. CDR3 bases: TGTGCCATCAGTGGTGGGCTAGCGGGGACGAGTATGGATACGCAGTATTTT.

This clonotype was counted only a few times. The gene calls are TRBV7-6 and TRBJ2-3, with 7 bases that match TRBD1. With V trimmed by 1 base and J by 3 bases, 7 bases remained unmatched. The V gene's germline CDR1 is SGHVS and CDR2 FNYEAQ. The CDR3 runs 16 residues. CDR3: CASSLGRGRFTDTQYF. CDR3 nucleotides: TGTGCCAGCAGCTTAGGAAGGGGGCGGTTTACAGATACGCAGTATTTT.

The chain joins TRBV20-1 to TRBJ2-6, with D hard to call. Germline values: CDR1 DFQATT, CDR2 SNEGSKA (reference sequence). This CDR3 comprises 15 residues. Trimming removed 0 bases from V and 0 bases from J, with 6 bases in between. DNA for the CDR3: TGCAGTGCTAGAGAAAGGAACTCTGGGGCCAACGTCCTGACTTTC. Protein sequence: CSARERNSGANVLTF.

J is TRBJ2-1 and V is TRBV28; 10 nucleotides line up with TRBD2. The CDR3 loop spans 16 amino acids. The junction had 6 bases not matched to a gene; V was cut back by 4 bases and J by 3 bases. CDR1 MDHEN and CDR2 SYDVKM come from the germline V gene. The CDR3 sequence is CASSSPASGGYNEQFF. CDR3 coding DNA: TGTGCCAGCAGTTCCCCAGCTAGCGGGGGCTACAATGAGCAGTTCTTC.

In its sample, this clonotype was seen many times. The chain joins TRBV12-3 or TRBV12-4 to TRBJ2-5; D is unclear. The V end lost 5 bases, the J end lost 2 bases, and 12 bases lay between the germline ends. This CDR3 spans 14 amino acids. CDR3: CASSDFGFQETQYF. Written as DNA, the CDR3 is TGTGCCAGCAGTGACTTTGGCTTTCAAGAGACCCAGTACTTC.